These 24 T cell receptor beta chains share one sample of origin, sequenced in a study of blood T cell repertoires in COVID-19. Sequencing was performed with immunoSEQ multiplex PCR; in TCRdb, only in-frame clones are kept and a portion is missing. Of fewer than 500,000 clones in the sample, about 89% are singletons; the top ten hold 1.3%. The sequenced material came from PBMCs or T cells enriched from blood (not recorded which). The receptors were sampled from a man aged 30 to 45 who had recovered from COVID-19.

The chain's CDR3 is CAWRLTGNAGNTIYF. In DNA, the CDR3 is TGTGCCTGGAGGTTGACAGGGAACGCTGGAAACACCATATATTTT. This chain uses TRBV30 with TRBJ1-3, with 7 bases fitting TRBD1. V shed 3 bases and J 2 bases; nucleotides not matched to a gene: 7. This CDR3 spans 15 amino acids. Germline V gene sequence: CDR1 GTSNPN, CDR2 SVGIG (reference sequence).

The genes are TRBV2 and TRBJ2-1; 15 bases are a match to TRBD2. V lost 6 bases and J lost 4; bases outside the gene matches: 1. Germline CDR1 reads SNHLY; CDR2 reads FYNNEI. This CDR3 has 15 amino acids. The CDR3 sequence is CASRGLAGGYNEQFF. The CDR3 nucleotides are TGTGCCAGCAGGGGACTAGCGGGGGGATACAATGAGCAGTTCTTC.

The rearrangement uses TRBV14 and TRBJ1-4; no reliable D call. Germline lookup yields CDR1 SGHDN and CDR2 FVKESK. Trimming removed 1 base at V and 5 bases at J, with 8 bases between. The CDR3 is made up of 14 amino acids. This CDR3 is CASSQARRNEKLFF. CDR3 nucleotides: TGTGCCAGCAGCCAAGCACGGAGGAATGAAAAACTGTTTTTT.

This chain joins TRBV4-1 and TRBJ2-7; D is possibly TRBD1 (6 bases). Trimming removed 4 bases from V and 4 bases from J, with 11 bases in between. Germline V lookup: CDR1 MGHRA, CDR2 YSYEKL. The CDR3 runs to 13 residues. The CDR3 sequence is CASSPTGRYEQYF. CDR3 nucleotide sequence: TGCGCCAGCAGCCCGACAGGTCGATACGAGCAGTACTTC.

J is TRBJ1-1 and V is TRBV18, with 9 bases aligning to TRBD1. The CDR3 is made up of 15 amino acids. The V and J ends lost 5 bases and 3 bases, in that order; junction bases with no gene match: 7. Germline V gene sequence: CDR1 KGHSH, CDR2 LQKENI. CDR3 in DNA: TGTGCCAGCTCAAGGTGGACAGGGGATGACACTGAAGCTTTCTTT. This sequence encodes CASSRWTGDDTEAFF.

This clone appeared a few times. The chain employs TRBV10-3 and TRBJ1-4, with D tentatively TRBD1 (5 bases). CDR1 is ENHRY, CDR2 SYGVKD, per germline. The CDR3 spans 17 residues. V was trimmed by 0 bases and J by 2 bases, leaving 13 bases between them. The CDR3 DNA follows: TGTGCCATCAGTGAGTCGTTTGGTTCAGGGACTAATGAAAAACTGTTTTTT. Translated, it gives CAISESFGSGTNEKLFF.

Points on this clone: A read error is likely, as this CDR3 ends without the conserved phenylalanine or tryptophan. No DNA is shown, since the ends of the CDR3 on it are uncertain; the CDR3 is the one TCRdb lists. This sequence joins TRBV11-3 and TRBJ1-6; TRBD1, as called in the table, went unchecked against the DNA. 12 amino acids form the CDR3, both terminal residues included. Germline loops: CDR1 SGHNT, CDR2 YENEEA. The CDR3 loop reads CASTKGGDRGII.

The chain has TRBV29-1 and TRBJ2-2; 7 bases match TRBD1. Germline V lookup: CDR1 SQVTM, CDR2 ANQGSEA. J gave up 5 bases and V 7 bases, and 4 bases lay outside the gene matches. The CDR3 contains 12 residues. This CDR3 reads CSGEQGTGELFF. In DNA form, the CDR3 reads TGCAGCGGGGAACAGGGGACCGGGGAGCTGTTTTTT.

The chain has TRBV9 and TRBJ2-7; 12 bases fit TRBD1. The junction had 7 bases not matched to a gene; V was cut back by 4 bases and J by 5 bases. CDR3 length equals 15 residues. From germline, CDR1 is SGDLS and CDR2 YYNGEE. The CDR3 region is CASSLSGTGGNEQYF. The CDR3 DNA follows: TGTGCCAGCAGCCTGTCCGGGACAGGGGGCAACGAGCAGTACTTC.

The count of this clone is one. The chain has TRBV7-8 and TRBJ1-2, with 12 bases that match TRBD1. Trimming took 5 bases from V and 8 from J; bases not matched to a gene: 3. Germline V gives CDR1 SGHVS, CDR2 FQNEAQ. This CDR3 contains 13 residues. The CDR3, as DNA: TGTGCCAGCAGCCCGGGACAGGGGGCAGGCTACACCTTC. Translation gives CASSPGQGAGYTF.

CDR3 residues: CASSMGGGGNQPQHF. DNA for the CDR3: TGTGCCAGCAGTATGGGGGGAGGTGGCAATCAGCCCCAGCATTTT. The chain carries TRBV11-3 and TRBJ1-5, with D possibly matching TRBD1 (5 bases). The V end lost 6 bases, the J end lost 2 bases, and 14 bases lay between the germline ends. From germline, CDR1 is SGHNT and CDR2 YENEEA. The length of the CDR3 is 15 residues.

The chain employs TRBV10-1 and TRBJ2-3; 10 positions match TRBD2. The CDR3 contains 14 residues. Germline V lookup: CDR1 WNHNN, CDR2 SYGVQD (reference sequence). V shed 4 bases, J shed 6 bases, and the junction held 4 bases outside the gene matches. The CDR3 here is CASSGPGLADTQYF. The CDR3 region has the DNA TGCGCCAGCAGTGGCCCGGGACTAGCGGATACGCAGTATTTT.

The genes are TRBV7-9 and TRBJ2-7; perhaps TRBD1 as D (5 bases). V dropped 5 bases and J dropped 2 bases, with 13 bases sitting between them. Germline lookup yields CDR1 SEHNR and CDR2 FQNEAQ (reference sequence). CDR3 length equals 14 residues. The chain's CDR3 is CASSRPTVTYEQYF. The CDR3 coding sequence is TGTGCCAGCAGCAGGCCGACAGTGACCTACGAGCAGTACTTC.

The CDR3 bases are TGTGCCAGCAGACGTTCGGGGACTGAAGCTTTCTTT. Amino acid sequence: CASRRSGTEAFF. The V call is TRBV5-5, the J call TRBJ1-1; D gene uncertain. The germline V gene encodes CDR1 SGHKS and CDR2 YYEKEE (reference sequence). The CDR3 runs to 12 residues. Trimming removed 5 bases from V and 5 bases from J, with 10 bases in between. The full variable domain, in which reference TRBV5-5 and TRBJ1-1 provide the parts outside the CDR3, is DAGVTQSPTHLIKTRGQQVTLRCSPISGHKSVSWYQQVLGQGPQFIFQYYEKEERGRGNFPDRFSARQFPNYSSELNVNALLLGDSALYLCASRRSGTEAFFGQGTRLTVV.

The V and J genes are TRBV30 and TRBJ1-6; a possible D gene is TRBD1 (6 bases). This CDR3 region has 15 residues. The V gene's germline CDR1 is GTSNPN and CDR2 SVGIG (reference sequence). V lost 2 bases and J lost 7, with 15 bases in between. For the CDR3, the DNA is TGTGCCTGGAGTTCCGGGACATCGGGAAATTCACCCCTCCACTTT. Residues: CAWSSGTSGNSPLHF.

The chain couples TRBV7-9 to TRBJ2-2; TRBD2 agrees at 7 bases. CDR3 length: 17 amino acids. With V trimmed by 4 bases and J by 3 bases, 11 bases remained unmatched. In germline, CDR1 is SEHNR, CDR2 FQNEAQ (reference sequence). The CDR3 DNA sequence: TGTGCCAGCAGCTCCCCCGAAGCGGGGCTCTACACCGGGGAGCTGTTTTTT. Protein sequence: CASSSPEAGLYTGELFF.

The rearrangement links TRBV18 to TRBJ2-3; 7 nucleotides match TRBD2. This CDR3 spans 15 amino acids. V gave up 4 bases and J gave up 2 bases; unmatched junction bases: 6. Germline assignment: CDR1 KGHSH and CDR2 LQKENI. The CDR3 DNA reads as TGTGCCAGCTCACTTAGCGGGCGGTACACAGATACGCAGTATTTT. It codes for CASSLSGRYTDTQYF.

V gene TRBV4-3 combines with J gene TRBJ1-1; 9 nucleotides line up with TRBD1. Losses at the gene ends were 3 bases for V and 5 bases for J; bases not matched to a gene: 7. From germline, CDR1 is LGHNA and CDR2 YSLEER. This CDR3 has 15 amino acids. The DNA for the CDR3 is TGCGCCAGCAGCCAGAATACAGGGGGCAGTACTGAAGCTTTCTTT. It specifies CASSQNTGGSTEAFF.

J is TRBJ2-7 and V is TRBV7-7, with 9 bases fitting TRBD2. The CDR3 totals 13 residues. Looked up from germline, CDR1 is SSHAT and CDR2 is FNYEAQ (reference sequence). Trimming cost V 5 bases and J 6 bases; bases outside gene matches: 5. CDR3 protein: CASSAAGGLEQYF. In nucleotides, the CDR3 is TGTGCCAGCAGCGCGGCGGGGGGGCTCGAGCAGTACTTC.

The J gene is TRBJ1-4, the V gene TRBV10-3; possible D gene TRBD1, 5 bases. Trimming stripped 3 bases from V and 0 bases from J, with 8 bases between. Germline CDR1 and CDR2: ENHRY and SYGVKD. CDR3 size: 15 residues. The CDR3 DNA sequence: TGTGCCATCAGTGACGGGGGAGCAACTAATGAAAAACTGTTTTTT. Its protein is CAISDGGATNEKLFF.

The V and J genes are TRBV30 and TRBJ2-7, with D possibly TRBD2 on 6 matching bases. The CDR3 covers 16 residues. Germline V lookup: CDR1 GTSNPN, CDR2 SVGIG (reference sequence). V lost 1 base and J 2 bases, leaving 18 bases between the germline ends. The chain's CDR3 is CAWSAGPGLRTYEQYF. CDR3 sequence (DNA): TGTGCCTGGAGTGCCGGACCGGGACTCCGAACCTACGAGCAGTACTTC.

Written as DNA, the CDR3 is TGTGCCAGCAACAGGGGCAAAAATCAGCCCCAGCATTTT. It codes for CASNRGKNQPQHF. The chain links TRBV12-3 or TRBV12-4 to TRBJ1-5; 7 nucleotides agree with TRBD1. This CDR3 region has 13 residues. The V segment lost 7 bases and the J segment 4 bases; nucleotides outside the gene matches: 4.

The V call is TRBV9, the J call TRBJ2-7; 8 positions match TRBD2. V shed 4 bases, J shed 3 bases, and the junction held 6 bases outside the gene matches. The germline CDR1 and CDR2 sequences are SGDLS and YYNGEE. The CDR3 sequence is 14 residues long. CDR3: CASSPPGGIYEQYF. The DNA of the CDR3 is TGTGCCAGCAGCCCACCGGGGGGGATCTACGAGCAGTACTTC.

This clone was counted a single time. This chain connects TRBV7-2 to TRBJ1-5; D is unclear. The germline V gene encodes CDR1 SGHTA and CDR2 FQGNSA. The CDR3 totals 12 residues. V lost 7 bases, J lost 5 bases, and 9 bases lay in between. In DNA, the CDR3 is TGTGCCAGCAATGCGGCGGATCAGCCCCAGCATTTT. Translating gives CASNAADQPQHF.